These T cell receptor beta chains were read from a single sample in a study of early T cells in non-severe SARS-CoV-2 infection. Each CDR3 protein gets one entry after TCRdb re-called the 5' RACE reads with MiXCR. The top ten clones hold roughly 3% of a sample with approximately 83,000 distinct CDR3 sequences, around 15% of them seen once. The sequencing input was whole blood. The receptors originated from an adult who was a healthcare worker with PCR-confirmed SARS-CoV-2 infection or an uninfected control (not recorded which). The CDR3 runs from the conserved cysteine through the conserved F or W. A D gene is named only where the DNA matches it firmly. Clone size is shown for a subset of rows, as once, few, many or a class of expanded clone.

cdr3_aa: CASSPTSGRASYNEQFF
cdr3_nt: TGTGCCAGCAGCCCCACTAGCGGGAGGGCATCTTACAATGAGCAGTTCTTC
d_call: TRBD2
v_call: TRBV7-3
clone_size: -
j_call: TRBJ2-1

cdr3_aa: CSATTIAGVRSYEQYF
cdr3_nt: TGCAGTGCTACAACCATAGCGGGAGTTAGGTCCTACGAGCAGTACTTC
d_call: TRBD2
v_call: TRBV20-1
clone_size: few
j_call: TRBJ2-7

cdr3_aa: CASSQEIGATGELFF
cdr3_nt: TGTGCCAGCAGCCAAGAAATCGGGGCGACCGGGGAGCTGTTTTTT
d_call: -
v_call: TRBV3-1
clone_size: few
j_call: TRBJ2-2

cdr3_aa: CASSSGTGSRETQYF
cdr3_nt: TGTGCCAGCAGCTCCGGGACAGGATCCCGAGAGACCCAGTACTTC
d_call: TRBD1
v_call: TRBV7-6
clone_size: -
j_call: TRBJ2-5

cdr3_aa: CASSLLLVGASTDTQYF
cdr3_nt: TGTGCCAGCAGTTTACTCCTTGTGGGGGCGAGCACAGATACGCAGTATTTT
d_call: -
v_call: TRBV6-2/TRBV6-3
clone_size: -
j_call: TRBJ2-3

cdr3_aa: CASSLVLAGAPGGELFF
cdr3_nt: TGTGCCAGCAGCTTAGTACTAGCGGGAGCGCCCGGCGGGGAGCTGTTTTTT
d_call: TRBD2
v_call: TRBV7-2
clone_size: few
j_call: TRBJ2-2

cdr3_aa: CASSPAVNSGDEQFF
cdr3_nt: TGTGCCAGCTCACCGGCTGTCAACTCAGGGGATGAGCAGTTCTTC
d_call: -
v_call: TRBV18
clone_size: once
j_call: TRBJ2-1

cdr3_aa: CASSQDERPNTGELFF
cdr3_nt: TGTGCCAGCAGCCAAGACGAGCGGCCGAACACCGGGGAGCTGTTTTTT
d_call: -
v_call: TRBV3-1
clone_size: few
j_call: TRBJ2-2

cdr3_aa: CSAGTGTGGEQFF
cdr3_nt: TGCAGCGCCGGGACCGGGACAGGGGGCGAGCAGTTCTTC
d_call: TRBD1
v_call: TRBV29-1
clone_size: -
j_call: TRBJ2-1

cdr3_aa: CASSAYRGASGNQPQHF
cdr3_nt: TGTGCCAGCAGCGCCTACAGGGGGGCCTCGGGCAATCAGCCCCAGCATTTT
d_call: TRBD1
v_call: TRBV6-1
clone_size: -
j_call: TRBJ1-5

cdr3_aa: CASSYSGPPEELFF
cdr3_nt: TGTGCCAGCAGTTACTCGGGCCCTCCGGAGGAGCTGTTTTTT
d_call: -
v_call: TRBV6-5
clone_size: once
j_call: TRBJ2-2

cdr3_aa: CASSRTAGGVDEQFF
cdr3_nt: TGTGCCAGCAGCCGAACCGCGGGGGGAGTTGATGAGCAGTTCTTC
d_call: TRBD2
v_call: TRBV11-2
clone_size: few
j_call: TRBJ2-1

cdr3_aa: CASSYGSGNTIYF
cdr3_nt: TGTGCCAGCAGTTACGGATCTGGAAACACCATATATTTT
d_call: -
v_call: TRBV6-5
clone_size: many
j_call: TRBJ1-3

cdr3_aa: CASSSRNTGELFF
cdr3_nt: TGTGCCAGCAGCTCTCGGAACACCGGGGAGCTGTTTTTT
d_call: -
v_call: TRBV7-6
clone_size: few
j_call: TRBJ2-2

cdr3_aa: CASSLVPGYTDTQYF
cdr3_nt: TGCGCCAGCAGCTTGGTTCCGGGGTACACAGATACGCAGTATTTT
d_call: -
v_call: TRBV5-1
clone_size: -
j_call: TRBJ2-3

cdr3_aa: CASSETSGPYNEQFF
cdr3_nt: TGTGCCAGCAGTGAAACTAGCGGGCCCTACAATGAGCAGTTCTTC
d_call: TRBD2
v_call: TRBV2
clone_size: -
j_call: TRBJ2-1

cdr3_aa: CASSLTGAYEQYF
cdr3_nt: TGTGCCAGCAGCTTGACAGGGGCCTACGAGCAGTACTTC
d_call: TRBD1
v_call: TRBV5-4
clone_size: many
j_call: TRBJ2-7

cdr3_aa: CASSPIPGDSSSTYEQYF
cdr3_nt: TGTGCCAGCTCACCAATACCAGGAGATAGCAGTTCCACCTACGAGCAGTACTTC
d_call: -
v_call: TRBV18
clone_size: few
j_call: TRBJ2-7

cdr3_aa: CASSPRQEGYGYTF
cdr3_nt: TGTGCCAGCTCACCAAGGCAAGAGGGCTATGGCTACACCTTC
d_call: -
v_call: TRBV18
clone_size: few
j_call: TRBJ1-2

cdr3_aa: CASSTQGGVNEQYF
cdr3_nt: TGTGCCAGCTCGACACAGGGGGGGGTAAACGAGCAGTACTTC
d_call: -
v_call: TRBV18
clone_size: few
j_call: TRBJ2-7

cdr3_aa: CASSSSGGSYEQYF
cdr3_nt: TGTGCCAGCAGCAGTAGCGGGGGCTCCTACGAGCAGTACTTC
d_call: TRBD2
v_call: TRBV7-3
clone_size: -
j_call: TRBJ2-7

cdr3_aa: CASGLSQGRMNEQFF
cdr3_nt: TGTGCTAGTGGTTTGTCGCAGGGGAGGATGAATGAGCAGTTCTTC
d_call: -
v_call: TRBV12-5
clone_size: -
j_call: TRBJ2-1

cdr3_aa: CASSLETQYF
cdr3_nt: TGTGCCAGCAGCTTAGAGACCCAGTACTTC
d_call: -
v_call: TRBV11-2
clone_size: many
j_call: TRBJ2-5

cdr3_aa: CASRPNRGSYNEQFF
cdr3_nt: TGTGCCAGCAGGCCTAACAGGGGGTCCTACAATGAGCAGTTCTTC
d_call: TRBD1
v_call: TRBV12-3/TRBV12-4
clone_size: few
j_call: TRBJ2-1

cdr3_aa: CASSQGTGQETQYF
cdr3_nt: TGTGCCAGCAGCCAGGGGACAGGGCAGGAGACCCAGTACTTC
d_call: TRBD1
v_call: TRBV3-1
clone_size: -
j_call: TRBJ2-5

cdr3_aa: CASSLGQANAYEQYF
cdr3_nt: TGCGCCAGCAGTTTGGGGCAGGCAAACGCCTACGAGCAGTACTTC
d_call: -
v_call: TRBV5-1
clone_size: many
j_call: TRBJ2-7

cdr3_aa: CASSRGVNDGYTF
cdr3_nt: TGTGCCAGCAGCCGAGGGGTTAATGATGGCTACACCTTC
d_call: -
v_call: TRBV3-1
clone_size: few
j_call: TRBJ1-2

cdr3_aa: CASTLGDFYGYTF
cdr3_nt: TGTGCCAGCACCCTCGGGGATTTTTATGGCTACACCTTC
d_call: -
v_call: TRBV12-3/TRBV12-4
clone_size: -
j_call: TRBJ1-2

cdr3_aa: CASSSSQRYEQYF
cdr3_nt: TGTGCCAGCAGTTCTAGCCAGCGCTACGAGCAGTACTTC
d_call: -
v_call: TRBV28
clone_size: -
j_call: TRBJ2-7

cdr3_aa: CSVEGVAAEQFF
cdr3_nt: TGCAGCGTTGAAGGGGTAGCCGCGGAGCAGTTCTTC
d_call: -
v_call: TRBV29-1
clone_size: many
j_call: TRBJ2-1

cdr3_aa: CSARRGVTDTQYF
cdr3_nt: TGCAGTGCTAGACGTGGGGTAACAGATACGCAGTATTTT
d_call: -
v_call: TRBV20-1
clone_size: few
j_call: TRBJ2-3

cdr3_aa: CASSRDRSSYEQYF
cdr3_nt: TGTGCCAGCAGCCGTGACAGGTCCTCCTACGAGCAGTACTTC
d_call: -
v_call: TRBV6-5
clone_size: many
j_call: TRBJ2-7

cdr3_aa: CASSSTNPGEETQYF
cdr3_nt: TGTGCCAGCAGCTCTACCAACCCAGGGGAGGAGACCCAGTACTTC
d_call: -
v_call: TRBV11-2
clone_size: few
j_call: TRBJ2-5

cdr3_aa: CASSLQASGNEQFF
cdr3_nt: TGTGCCAGCAGCTTACAAGCCAGCGGCAATGAGCAGTTCTTC
d_call: -
v_call: TRBV7-2
clone_size: few
j_call: TRBJ2-1

cdr3_aa: CASSVGLAGGPRNEQFF
cdr3_nt: TGTGCCAGCAGCGTAGGGCTAGCGGGAGGGCCGCGCAATGAGCAGTTCTTC
d_call: TRBD2
v_call: TRBV9
clone_size: few
j_call: TRBJ2-1

cdr3_aa: CASATGLENIQYF
cdr3_nt: TGCGCCAGCGCCACCGGGCTAGAAAACATTCAGTACTTC
d_call: -
v_call: TRBV10-2
clone_size: many
j_call: TRBJ2-4

cdr3_aa: CASSIRDNFGTSTDTQYF
cdr3_nt: TGTGCCAGCAGCATCCGGGACAACTTCGGGACTAGCACAGATACGCAGTATTTT
d_call: -
v_call: TRBV7-9
clone_size: few
j_call: TRBJ2-3

cdr3_aa: CASSLVPGTWEKLFF
cdr3_nt: TGTGCCAGCAGCTTAGTTCCAGGGACTTGGGAAAAACTGTTTTTT
d_call: -
v_call: TRBV7-2
clone_size: -
j_call: TRBJ1-4

cdr3_aa: CASSGDRFTEQFF
cdr3_nt: TGTGCCAGCAGTGGAGACAGGTTCACTGAGCAGTTCTTC
d_call: -
v_call: TRBV6-1
clone_size: many
j_call: TRBJ2-1

cdr3_aa: CASSPGQGAADTQYF
cdr3_nt: TGTGCCAGCTCACCAGGACAGGGGGCCGCAGATACGCAGTATTTT
d_call: TRBD1
v_call: TRBV18
clone_size: many
j_call: TRBJ2-3

cdr3_aa: CASSLVRGGRETQYF
cdr3_nt: TGTGCCAGCAGTTTAGTGCGGGGGGGCCGAGAGACCCAGTACTTC
d_call: TRBD2
v_call: TRBV27
clone_size: many
j_call: TRBJ2-5

cdr3_aa: CASSQPGLADYNEQFF
cdr3_nt: TGCGCCAGCAGCCAACCGGGACTAGCGGACTACAATGAGCAGTTCTTC
d_call: TRBD2
v_call: TRBV4-1
clone_size: few
j_call: TRBJ2-1

cdr3_aa: CAISDEVGTGYTF
cdr3_nt: TGTGCCATCAGTGACGAGGTCGGGACCGGCTACACCTTC
d_call: -
v_call: TRBV10-3
clone_size: -
j_call: TRBJ1-2

cdr3_aa: CASSHTLGEAFF
cdr3_nt: TGTGCCAGCAGCCATACCCTGGGGGAAGCTTTCTTT
d_call: -
v_call: TRBV3-1
clone_size: -
j_call: TRBJ1-1

cdr3_aa: CASSTTSGGATGELFF
cdr3_nt: TGTGCCAGCAGCACCACTAGCGGGGGAGCCACCGGGGAGCTGTTTTTT
d_call: TRBD2
v_call: TRBV3-1
clone_size: few
j_call: TRBJ2-2

cdr3_aa: CASSLISGDEQFF
cdr3_nt: TGTGCCAGCAGCTTAATTTCCGGAGATGAGCAGTTCTTC
d_call: -
v_call: TRBV7-9
clone_size: many
j_call: TRBJ2-1

cdr3_aa: CSAPSLYSSYEQYF
cdr3_nt: TGCAGTGCCCCTTCACTATATTCCTCCTACGAGCAGTACTTC
d_call: -
v_call: TRBV20-1
clone_size: -
j_call: TRBJ2-7

cdr3_aa: CASSLAVTYGAKYEQYF
cdr3_nt: TGTGCCAGCAGCTTAGCGGTTACATACGGAGCCAAATACGAGCAGTACTTC
d_call: -
v_call: TRBV7-2
clone_size: -
j_call: TRBJ2-7

cdr3_aa: CASSLYRETQYF
cdr3_nt: TGCGCCAGCAGCTTGTATCGTGAGACCCAGTACTTC
d_call: -
v_call: TRBV5-1
clone_size: many
j_call: TRBJ2-5

cdr3_aa: CASSSASGSRVDTQYF
cdr3_nt: TGTGCCAGCAGCTCCGCTAGCGGCTCGAGGGTAGATACGCAGTATTTT
d_call: TRBD2
v_call: TRBV7-6
clone_size: -
j_call: TRBJ2-3

cdr3_aa: CASSLNPAGGTETQYF
cdr3_nt: TGTGCCAGCAGCTTAAATCCAGCGGGGGGGACAGAGACCCAGTACTTC
d_call: TRBD2
v_call: TRBV7-3
clone_size: many
j_call: TRBJ2-5

cdr3_aa: CASSYRGAALSNQPQHF
cdr3_nt: TGTGCCAGCAGTTACAGGGGGGCGGCACTCAGCAATCAGCCCCAGCATTTT
d_call: TRBD1
v_call: TRBV12-3/TRBV12-4
clone_size: many
j_call: TRBJ1-5

cdr3_aa: CASSMDRVPNTQYF
cdr3_nt: TGTGCCAGCAGCATGGACCGGGTCCCTAATACGCAGTATTTT
d_call: -
v_call: TRBV7-2
clone_size: few
j_call: TRBJ2-3